One and the same sample provided the 12 T cell receptor beta chains below, sequenced in a study of HIV-infected children after antiretroviral therapy interruption. Indicated treatment: PENTA 11 planned treatment interruption arm or continuous ART arm. Unique molecular identifiers were included in an RNA-based 3' RACE TCR library. TCRdb processed the 3' RACE reads anew with MiXCR; each CDR3 protein has one entry. The sample holds some 7,000 distinct CDR3 sequences, roughly 15% seen once. The source material was CD45RO+ CD8+ T cells from PBMCs, pooled from several time points, sampled from a donor given antiretroviral therapy, either interrupted or continuous. Indicated subset: memory CD8+ CD45RO+ CD45RA- T cells. The receptor set was obtained from a pool of human donors with HIV.

This clonotype came up many times. Here the CDR3 DNA reads TGTGCCAGCAGTTTACAGAGAACCTCGAACACCGGGGAGCTGTTTTTT. Translation gives CASSLQRTSNTGELFF. The chain has TRBV12-3 or TRBV12-4 and TRBJ2-2; the D is unclear. The CDR3 contains 16 residues. Trimming removed 2 bases from V and 0 bases from J, with 10 bases in between.

V is TRBV7-9 and J is TRBJ1-2; D remains ambiguous. The CDR3 runs to 16 residues. From germline, CDR1 is SEHNR and CDR2 FQNEAQ (reference sequence). V lost 0 bases and J lost 3, with 14 bases in between. Written as DNA, the CDR3 is TGTGCCAGCAGCTTAGCGAGGAAAGGATTCCACTATGGCTACACCTTC. The encoded protein is CASSLARKGFHYGYTF.

This clonotype was seen repeatedly, ten times or more. The genes are TRBV30 and TRBJ1-6; TRBD1 matches 7 bases. Trimming took 4 bases from V and 0 from J; bases not matched to a gene: 0. This CDR3 has 14 amino acids. CDR1 is GTSNPN and CDR2 is SVGIG in the germline V gene (reference sequence). CDR3 amino acids: CAWTGGSYNSPLHF. The CDR3 DNA is TGTGCCTGGACAGGGGGCTCCTATAATTCACCCCTCCACTTT.

Many counts were recorded for this clonotype. The chain combines TRBV27 with TRBJ2-7, with a weak D call TRBD1 (5 bases). The V gene's germline CDR1 is MNHEY and CDR2 SMNVEV (reference sequence). There are 16 residues in the CDR3. V shed 4 bases and J shed 2 bases, with 18 bases lying between them. The CDR3 DNA sequence: TGTGCCAGCAGTTCGATCGGGCCTCAAGGGGCCTACGAGCAGTACTTC. Its protein product is CASSSIGPQGAYEQYF.

By sample share, this clonotype is medium-sized. The chain uses TRBV13 and TRBJ1-1; no definite D call. Germline V lookup: CDR1 PRHDT, CDR2 FYEKMQ (reference sequence). This CDR3 spans 14 amino acids. V lost 2 bases and J lost 3, with 10 bases in between. Here the CDR3 DNA reads TGTGCCAGCAGCTTAACCGGGGAAGACACTGAAGCTTTCTTT. Translating it yields CASSLTGEDTEAFF.

At least ten counts were recorded for this clonotype. The chain's CDR3 is CASSPPGRGENEQFF. The CDR3 DNA sequence: TGCGCCAGCAGCCCCCCGGGAAGGGGGGAGAATGAGCAGTTCTTC. The chain uses TRBV5-1 and TRBJ2-1; perhaps D is TRBD1 or TRBD2 (6 bases each). Germline V gene lookup returns CDR1 SGHRS and CDR2 YFSETQ. The CDR3 spans 15 residues. The germline V and J ends were trimmed by 4 bases and 7 bases, with 18 bases remaining between them.

This clonotype came up once. This chain joins TRBV6-1 and TRBJ2-3, with TRBD2 matching over 10 bases. Germline V gene lookup returns CDR1 MNHNS and CDR2 SASEGT. V trimming: 7 bases; J trimming: 4 bases; junction bases outside the gene matches: 8. There are 15 residues in the CDR3. This chain's CDR3 is CASTEKRGGADTQYF. CDR3 nucleotides: TGTGCCAGCACCGAGAAGCGGGGGGGCGCAGATACGCAGTATTTT.

The rearrangement links TRBV20-1 to TRBJ1-5; D remains unclear. Germline CDR1 DFQATT, CDR2 SNEGSKA (reference sequence). Trimming took off 2 bases at V and 5 bases at J, with 7 bases between the two ends. The CDR3 has 12 amino acids. As DNA, the CDR3 is TGCAGTGCTAGATGGGGAGATCAGCCCCAGCATTTT. It specifies CSARWGDQPQHF.

V gene TRBV6-1 combines with J gene TRBJ1-5, with a tentative D call TRBD1 (6 bases). The CDR3 runs to 16 residues. CDR1 MNHNS and CDR2 SASEGT come from the germline V gene. Trimming stripped 4 bases from V and 2 bases from J, with 15 bases between. CDR3 nucleotides: TGTGCCAGCAGTGCCTACAGGGAGAGAGGCAATCAGCCCCAGCATTTT. It is translated as CASSAYRERGNQPQHF.

The chain combines TRBV9 with TRBJ1-1; D gene unclear. The V gene's germline CDR1 is SGDLS and CDR2 YYNGEE. Trimming took 4 bases from V and 2 from J, leaving 9 bases between them. The CDR3 is 13 residues long. The CDR3 DNA reads TGTGCCAGCAGCCCCCGCTCAAACACTGAAGCTTTCTTT. It specifies CASSPRSNTEAFF.

This clonotype was counted ten times or more. The chain links TRBV12-3 or TRBV12-4 to TRBJ1-5, with TRBD1 matching over 7 bases. The CDR3 has 14 amino acids. V shed 4 bases and J 7 bases; nucleotides not matched to a gene: 7. The CDR3 sequence is CASSSETGTQPQHF. CDR3 in DNA: TGTGCCAGCAGTTCTGAGACAGGGACCCAGCCCCAGCATTTT.

This clonotype has ten or more counts. The rearrangement joins TRBV5-6 to TRBJ2-3; 14 nucleotides line up with TRBD2. There are 18 residues in the CDR3. Germline V gene sequence: CDR1 SGHDT, CDR2 YYEEEE. Trimming cost V 3 bases and J 2 bases; bases outside gene matches: 8. This CDR3 is CASSWGLAGDTATDTQYF. DNA for the CDR3: TGTGCCAGCAGCTGGGGACTAGCGGGAGATACCGCCACAGATACGCAGTATTTT.